This TCR beta chain was recovered during a study of cytomegalovirus exposure and HLA in healthy donors. General study points: In a later analysis, TCR beta V- and J-gene trimming showed a link to a missense DCLRE1C variant. There were a few CMV-associated chains whose specificity for CMV antigens was confirmed in vitro.

V gave up 1 base and J gave up 8 bases, with 11 bases separating them. The CDR3 has 12 residues. CDR1 and CDR2 from the germline V gene are GTSNPN and SVGIG (reference sequence). Primers for the PCR totalled 60 Vbeta and 13 Jbeta. Libraries were prepared by immunoSEQ multiplex PCR; TCRdb keeps only in-frame clonotypes and omits some of them. The table lists approximately 130,000 clones, about four fifths of them singletons. As regards this clone: The antigen remains unidentified.

The sample consisted of PBMCs. This chain uses TRBV30 with TRBJ1-2; D gene uncertain. The clonotype originates from a young man in good health and CMV-seronegative. CDR3: CAWSEMKRGYTF. The CDR3 nucleotides are TGTGCCTGGAGTGAAATGAAGAGGGGCTACACCTTC.